The 20 T cell receptor beta chains below all came from one sample that was sequenced in a study of blood T cell repertoires in COVID-19. Clones were read by immunoSEQ multiplex PCR, and TCRdb kept only the in-frame ones, dropping some. The sample shows 93,000 or so clones, roughly nine tenths of them seen only once. The specimen was peripheral blood. These receptors originate from a human donor in a cohort sampled during active COVID-19.

The V and J genes are TRBV9 and TRBJ2-5, with TRBD1 matching over 8 bases. With 0 bases clipped from V and 3 bases from J, the junction kept 10 bases outside the gene matches. The CDR3 runs 17 residues. The germline V gene has CDR1 SGDLS and CDR2 YYNGEE. For the CDR3, the DNA is TGTGCCAGCAGCGTAGCTACAGGAGGGGGACAGGAAGAGACCCAGTACTTC. This sequence encodes CASSVATGGGQEETQYF.

The chain combines TRBV5-1 with TRBJ2-1; 9 bases match TRBD1. V lost 5 bases and J lost 6; bases outside the gene matches: 9. The V gene's germline CDR1 is SGHRS and CDR2 YFSETQ. The CDR3 has 15 amino acids. The CDR3 DNA follows: TGCGCCAGCAGACCACAGGGGGCGTCCGGCAATGAGCAGTTCTTC. Translated: CASRPQGASGNEQFF.

This chain links TRBV11-2 with TRBJ2-1; D possibly corresponds to TRBD1 (5 bases). CDR3 length equals 15 residues. Trimming took off 0 bases at V and 8 bases at J, with 14 bases between the two ends. The V gene's germline CDR1 is SGHAT and CDR2 FQNNGV. CDR3 sequence: CASSLEGALIDEQFF. CDR3 bases: TGTGCCAGCAGCTTAGAAGGGGCCCTGATCGATGAGCAGTTCTTC.

This sequence joins TRBV5-1 and TRBJ2-7, with D perhaps matching TRBD2 (6 bases). This CDR3 has 16 residues. Germline V gene data show CDR1 as SGHRS and CDR2 as YFSETQ. V lost 4 bases, J lost 5 bases, and 22 bases lay in between. The DNA of the CDR3 is TGCGCCAGCAGCCTCACCCCGGCCAAGGGAGGCAACGAGCAGTACTTC. Its translation is CASSLTPAKGGNEQYF.

The CDR3 DNA is TGCGCCAGCAGTCCCGGGACAGGGTCAAATGAGCAGTTCTTC. Encoded protein: CASSPGTGSNEQFF. V usage is TRBV4-1 and J usage is TRBJ2-1, with 9 bases aligning to TRBD1. The germline gives CDR1 MGHRA, CDR2 YSYEKL. The CDR3 contains 14 residues. Germline trimming cut 6 bases from V and 7 bases from J; bases unmatched to any gene: 7.

The chain uses TRBV6-2 or TRBV6-3 and TRBJ2-5; no firm D call. The CDR3 contains 13 residues. Deletions cut 2 bases from V and 5 bases from J, with 9 bases between. From germline, CDR1 is MNHEY and CDR2 SVGEGT. The CDR3 loop reads CASSYLGRETQYF. The CDR3 region has the DNA TGTGCCAGCAGTTACCTGGGCCGGGAGACCCAGTACTTC.

This clone was detected only once. The chain combines TRBV7-9 with TRBJ2-1; TRBD1 aligns across 8 bases. The germline gives CDR1 SEHNR, CDR2 FQNEAQ (reference sequence). CDR3 length: 16 residues. Trimming at V came to 5 bases and at J to 1 base, leaving 7 bases not matched to a gene. The CDR3 DNA reads as TGTGCCAGCAGCCCCGGGACAGGTGATTCCTACAATGAGCAGTTCTTC. As protein: CASSPGTGDSYNEQFF.

This rearrangement joins TRBV15 to TRBJ2-1; 8 bases fit TRBD2. Looked up from germline, CDR1 is LNHNV and CDR2 is YYDKDF (reference sequence). The CDR3 covers 16 residues. Unmatched junction bases numbered 13, after V lost 6 bases and J lost 6 bases. The CDR3 region has the DNA TGTGCCACCAGTTTTTCCGAAGAAGGACTAGCCAATGAGCAGTTCTTC. Translation: CATSFSEEGLANEQFF.

The V call is TRBV6-5, the J call TRBJ2-3, with D maybe TRBD2 (5 bases). The CDR3 has 13 amino acids. Trimming took off 6 bases at V and 4 bases at J, with 11 bases between the two ends. CDR1 is MNHEY and CDR2 is SVGAGI in the germline V gene. The CDR3 loop is CASSGMVSDTQYF. CDR3 in DNA: TGTGCCAGCAGCGGGATGGTTTCAGATACGCAGTATTTT.

The rearrangement links TRBV19 to TRBJ2-2; D remains unclear. CDR1 and CDR2 from the germline V gene are LNHDA and SQIVND (reference sequence). The CDR3 has 16 residues. Trimming stripped 3 bases from V and 1 base from J, with 12 bases between. DNA for the CDR3: TGTGCCAGTAGTATTTCGAGGAGATTGAACACCGGGGAGCTGTTTTTT. This codes for CASSISRRLNTGELFF.

The V gene is TRBV7-2, the J gene TRBJ2-1; 8 bases are a match to TRBD2. The germline CDR1 and CDR2 sequences are SGHTA and FQGNSA. After removal of 5 bases from V and 5 bases from J, the junction contained 11 bases not matched to a gene. This CDR3 spans 16 amino acids. CDR3 bases: TGTGCCAGCAGCCCCGTCAGGGGAGCGGGAGACAATGAGCAGTTCTTC. Translating gives CASSPVRGAGDNEQFF.

This clone was observed a few times. The CDR3 is CASSPRGEPDYYEQYF. As DNA, the CDR3 is TGCGCCAGCAGCCCTCGGGGGGAGCCAGACTACTACGAGCAGTACTTC. The chain has TRBV5-1 and TRBJ2-7; 7 bases map to TRBD2. The trim removed 4 bases at V and 3 bases at J, leaving 13 bases unmatched. CDR3 length equals 16 residues. CDR1 and CDR2 (germline): SGHRS, YFSETQ.

The rearrangement uses TRBV2 and TRBJ2-7, with 8 bases lining up with TRBD2. This CDR3 region has 14 residues. Germline CDR1 and CDR2: SNHLY and FYNNEI. V lost 4 bases, J lost 6 bases, and 8 bases stayed unmatched. The CDR3 nucleotides are TGTGCCAGCAGTGCAACGGGGGGGACCGGCGAGCAGTACTTC. It encodes CASSATGGTGEQYF. The variable domain in full, completed from reference TRBV2 and TRBJ2-7, reads EPEVTQTPSHQVTQMGQEVILRCVPISNHLYFYWYRQILGQKVEFLVSFYNNEISEKSEIFDDQFSVERPDGSNFTLKIRSTKLEDSAMYFCASSATGGTGEQYFGPGTRLTVT.

This chain connects TRBV21-1 to TRBJ2-3; TRBD2, the table's D call, lacks a check against the DNA. TRBV21-1 is a recognized pseudogene. The CDR3 has 15 residues. The CDR3 DNA reads as TGTGCCAGCAGCCATAGCGACTGTAGCACAGATACGCAGTATTTT. Protein: CASSHSDCSTDTQYF.

This chain connects TRBV29-1 to TRBJ2-2; TRBD1 might be the D (5 bases). This CDR3 is 14 amino acids long. The V end lost 4 bases, the J end lost 2 bases, and 11 bases lay between the germline ends. CDR1 and CDR2 from the germline V gene are SQVTM and ANQGSEA. In DNA form, the CDR3 reads TGCAGCGTTGTCGGACAAACAAACACCGGGGAGCTGTTTTTT. It is translated as CSVVGQTNTGELFF.

The chain joins TRBV5-4 to TRBJ2-7; TRBD2 matches 8 bases. V was pared by 3 bases and J by 3 bases, with 5 bases of the junction left unmatched. This CDR3 is 14 amino acids long. Germline V gene sequence: CDR1 SGHNT, CDR2 YYREEE (reference sequence). For the CDR3, the DNA is TGTGCCAGCAGCTCCGGGAGGGGGGGCTACGAGCAGTACTTC. Encoded protein: CASSSGRGGYEQYF.

In DNA, the CDR3 is TGTGCCAGCAGCCAAGAGGGGACAGCTATCTACGAGCAGTACTTC. Its protein is CASSQEGTAIYEQYF. The chain is built from TRBV4-2 and TRBJ2-7; 7 bases line up with TRBD1. The germline gives CDR1 LGHNA, CDR2 YNFKEQ. This CDR3 spans 15 amino acids. Losses at the gene ends were 0 bases for V and 3 bases for J; bases not matched to a gene: 5.

Here the CDR3 reads CSVARQGTNYGYTF. The CDR3 DNA reads TGCAGCGTTGCCCGACAGGGCACTAACTATGGCTACACCTTC. This chain links TRBV29-1 with TRBJ1-2; TRBD1 aligns across 7 bases. Germline V CDR1 and CDR2: SQVTM, ANQGSEA. The CDR3 spans 14 residues. The V segment lost 4 bases and the J segment 0 bases; nucleotides outside the gene matches: 5.

The chain has TRBV2 and TRBJ1-6, with D unclear. Between the trimmed V and J ends, which lost 6 bases and 7 bases, there was a span of 13 bases. Germline CDR1 reads SNHLY; CDR2 reads FYNNEI. This CDR3 has 14 amino acids. CDR3 DNA: TGTGCCAGCAGCCGGGAGTCCTTGAATTCACCCCTCCACTTT. Its translation: CASSRESLNSPLHF.

J is TRBJ1-4 and V is TRBV6-6, with D hard to call. Germline V lookup: CDR1 MNHNY, CDR2 SVGAGI (reference sequence). There are 15 residues in the CDR3. V was trimmed by 2 bases and J by 3 bases, leaving 10 bases between them. CDR3 protein: CASSYRSGANEKLFF. CDR3 DNA: TGTGCCAGCAGTTACAGGTCCGGGGCTAATGAAAAACTGTTTTTT.